This T cell receptor (beta chain) was sequenced during a study of shared clonotypes between healthy human individuals. This clone has only one observation. Profiled with immunoSEQ multiplex PCR; TCRdb holds only in-frame clones, not every one. The table records about 1.5 million clones, 95% to 99% of them present only once. The TCR comes from a young man in good health. The sequenced material came from naive CD4+ T cells sorted from blood. Subset specified: CD45RA+ positively selected.

CDR3 nucleotide sequence: TGTGCCAGCAGCTTGGGCGGGAACAAAAACATTCAGTACTTC. Residues: CASSLGGNKNIQYF. This chain uses TRBV5-5 with TRBJ2-4, with D possibly being TRBD2 (6 bases). Trimming cost V 0 bases and J 3 bases, with 7 bases left between them. This CDR3 spans 14 amino acids. CDR1 and CDR2 (germline): SGHKS, YYEKEE (reference sequence).